Listed below are T cell receptor beta chains from one sample, sequenced in a study of blood T cell repertoires in COVID-19. Using immunoSEQ multiplex PCR, the repertoire was profiled, and TCRdb retains in-frame clones only, with some absent. Here the sample spans about 39,000 clones, 87% being singletons. Source material: peripheral blood. The receptor source for this set is a man aged 45-65 years with active or convalescent COVID-19. Both conserved end residues are trimmed from each CDR3. Each record gives: V gene, J gene, D gene, CDR3 protein. A D gene is named only where the DNA matches it firmly.

>TRBV19|TRBJ1-1|TRBD1
ASEWTGSAEAF
>TRBV20-1|TRBJ2-2|.
SASNSIANTGELF
>TRBV19|TRBJ2-2|TRBD1
ASKADRVNTGELF
>TRBV25-1|TRBJ1-2|TRBD1
ASSEFRQGIVGYT
>TRBV5-3|TRBJ1-6|.
ARSLAGAQDITSNSPLH
>TRBV6-5|TRBJ2-5|.
ASSYVGGLQETQY
>TRBV5-6|TRBJ2-2|.
ASSQDWLGGELF
>TRBV4-1|TRBJ1-6|.
ASSQARAGSPLH
>TRBV10-1|TRBJ2-1|.
ASSPTGTVYNEQF
>TRBV6-5|TRBJ1-3|.
ASSLGRISGNTIY
>TRBV9|TRBJ1-1|.
ASSVEKRTEAF
>TRBV6-5|TRBJ2-2|TRBD2
ASTGLAGGPGELF
>TRBV2|TRBJ1-6|.
ASHSERDSPLH
>TRBV5-1|TRBJ2-2|.
ASSLGPGMNTGELF
>TRBV7-6|TRBJ2-1|.
ASSLAGQYNEQF
>TRBV6-1|TRBJ1-4|TRBD1
ASSAGQGARIEKLF
>TRBV25-1|TRBJ1-6|.
ASSDQGWNSPLH
>TRBV11-2|TRBJ1-2|.
ASSLDWRNGYT
>TRBV2|TRBJ1-1|.
ASSEAPVGAVSEAF
>TRBV7-9|TRBJ2-7|.
ASSPESSYEQY
>TRBV19|TRBJ1-2|TRBD1
ASRTTGSNYGYT
>TRBV21-1|TRBJ2-1|.
ASNTTYRRRLYNEQF
>TRBV3-1/TRBV3-2|TRBJ2-4|TRBD2
ASSQDKTSGSKNIQY
>TRBV7-3|TRBJ2-1|TRBD2
ASSQTSGTYNEQF
>TRBV20-1|TRBJ2-1|TRBD1
SASRDRVFDEQF
>TRBV18|TRBJ2-1|TRBD2
ASRLLAGDNEQF
>TRBV7-8|TRBJ2-3|TRBD2
ASSTTPGLVDTQY
>TRBV6-2/TRBV6-3|TRBJ2-1|TRBD2
ASSYAGAYNEQF
>TRBV7-7|TRBJ2-5|.
ASSLGRQETQY
>TRBV27|TRBJ2-3|TRBD2
ASSTGPSGGTDTQY
>TRBV5-1|TRBJ1-4|TRBD1
ASSDVGTGLF
>TRBV2|TRBJ1-1|.
ASRGGNTEAF
>TRBV19|TRBJ2-1|TRBD2
ASTRGGTSVNEQF
>TRBV4-1|TRBJ1-6|TRBD1
ASGPGQGNSPLH
>TRBV4-1|TRBJ2-3|.
ASSQGDTSTDTQY
>TRBV30|TRBJ1-5|.
AWSRDTDSRRNQPQH
>TRBV28|TRBJ1-5|TRBD1
ASSVLGTVGQPQH
>TRBV9|TRBJ1-4|.
ASSVGGLSTNEKLF
>TRBV7-9|TRBJ2-6|TRBD1
ASSSTTGARPGANVLT
>TRBV13|TRBJ1-1|.
ASSLRPNTEAF
>TRBV10-3|TRBJ1-3|.
AISGLPRDTIY
>TRBV3-1/TRBV3-2|TRBJ1-1|.
ASSQDRSEAF
>TRBV27|TRBJ2-7|TRBD1
ASSLDREEYEQY